This T cell receptor beta chain is from a study of OX40 agonist ivuxolimab in advanced cancers. Any history of autoimmune disease or systemic immunosuppression disqualified patients. Blood was sampled at baseline, cycle 4 day 1, and cycle 7 day 1. The CDR3 sequence is 16 residues long. Trimming removed 6 bases at V and 3 bases at J, with 19 bases between. Germline values: CDR1 SGHVS, CDR2 FQNEAQ. This clone was detected only once. Antigen: not known. The protocol was immunoSEQ multiplex PCR, while the TCRdb copy is restricted to in-frame clones and leaves out a portion. There are around 85,000 clones in the sample; 91% occur only once, and more than 7.5% lies in the top ten. Overall study findings and caveats: Normalized T-cell clonal expansion was also low in a subset of nonresponders.

Material: CD4+ or CD8+ T cells sorted from blood, obtained in a trial of the OX40 agonist ivuxolimab. The V and J genes are TRBV7-8 and TRBJ2-3; TRBD1 is a possible D gene (6 bases). This clonotype originated in an adult with an advanced solid tumor such as melanoma, head and neck, liver or kidney cancer. The CDR3, as DNA: TGTGCCAGCAGTCGATTTGGGACACTAATGACAGATACGCAGTATTTT. Its protein product is CASSRFGTLMTDTQYF.